This TCR beta chain is drawn from a study of patients and donors after allogeneic stem cell transplantation. Each CDR3 protein is one row after TCRdb ran MiXCR on the RT-PCR reads. The sample holds around 160,000 distinct CDR3 sequences, around 30% seen once. Germline CDR1 SQVTM, CDR2 ANQGSEA. This CDR3 is 12 amino acids long. Trimming took off 5 bases at V and 6 bases at J, with 14 bases between the two ends. V gene TRBV29-1 combines with J gene TRBJ2-7; either TRBD1 or TRBD2 may supply D (6 bases each). What was sequenced was blood, either unsorted or a sorted T cell fraction (not recorded which). This receptor was identified in a human donor who was either an allogeneic HSCT recipient or a stem cell or donor lymphocyte infusion donor (not recorded which). It is not recorded whose cells these are; they may come from a transplant donor. The CDR3 loop is CSVTRGLSEQYF. DNA of the CDR3: TGCAGCGTTACCCGGGGGCTAAGCGAGCAGTACTTC.